The entry below gives a single T cell receptor (beta chain) sequence along with its context. The data were obtained in a study of blood T cell repertoires in COVID-19. Study background: Donors in the United States, Italy and Spain gave samples during acute or convalescent COVID-19. The cDNA or gDNA used as material had been derived from T cells, B-cell-depleted T cells, or PBMCs.

Germline V gene lookup returns CDR1 MNHEY and CDR2 SVGAGI. Trimming removed 6 bases at V and 2 bases at J, with 10 bases between. The CDR3 is made up of 13 amino acids. Original data processing: Amplification of reference gene primers was used by the study to estimate nucleated cell counts. Only in-frame clones appear in the TCRdb table, and some are missing; sequencing was by immunoSEQ multiplex PCR. V, J and clone size are taken as reported in that table, and D and trimming were inferred from the DNA itself. The sample yields around 76,000 clones, 65% to 85% seen once. Sequenced: peripheral blood. The chain employs TRBV6-5 and TRBJ1-2, with D hard to call. This TCR came from a man aged 50-60 years with COVID-19, enrolled during active disease. The CDR3 loop reads CASRFELNYGYTF. CDR3 DNA: TGTGCCAGCAGATTCGAACTGAACTATGGCTACACCTTC.